This T cell receptor beta chain was captured in a study of blood T cell repertoires in COVID-19. Trimming removed 7 bases at V and 4 bases at J, with 15 bases between. Germline V gene lookup returns CDR1 MDHEN and CDR2 SYDVKM. This CDR3 region has 14 residues. Using immunoSEQ multiplex PCR, the repertoire was profiled, and TCRdb retains in-frame clones only, with some absent. Among around 76,000 clones, over 80% were seen once, and the ten largest hold about 13%. This clonotype was obtained from a man aged 45-60 years with COVID-19, enrolled during active disease. Sequencing was done on a sample of peripheral blood. The V and J genes are TRBV28 and TRBJ2-3; D might be TRBD2 (7 bases). The CDR3 DNA follows: TGTGCCAGCATCTTAGGGCGGGGGCCAGATACGCAGTATTTT. Translation: CASILGRGPDTQYF.